The sample holds many counts of the clone carrying this TCR beta chain. Its antigen is as yet unknown. Germline CDR1 reads SEHNR; CDR2 reads FQNEAQ (reference sequence). V was pared by 3 bases and J by 7 bases, with 13 bases between. This CDR3 has 13 residues. Combining a sample-barcoded 5' primer with a J-beta primer mix, a second PCR ran for about 6 to 11 cycles. One entry per CDR3 protein results from TCRdb running MiXCR on the 5' RACE reads. The table shows hundreds of thousands of distinct CDR3 sequences, with over 25% occurring only once. Healthy Russian Caucasian donors spanned ages roughly 6 to 90 years. This record comes from a study of blood T cells in healthy people across ages. The study, taken as a whole, reports: Donor CMV infection status was unknown, possibly confounding age-related changes in expanded clonotypes. With naive T cell percentage, TCR beta diversity showed a strong correlation.

The same sample was also studied in work on T cells of mothers and their children.

Sequences were obtained from blood. The clonotype originates from a boy under 10 years old in good health. The chain links TRBV7-9 to TRBJ2-7; D might be TRBD1 (5 bases). The CDR3 DNA reads TGTGCCAGCAGCTTGGCAGGGATGAGGGAGCAGTACTTC. Its protein is CASSLAGMREQYF.